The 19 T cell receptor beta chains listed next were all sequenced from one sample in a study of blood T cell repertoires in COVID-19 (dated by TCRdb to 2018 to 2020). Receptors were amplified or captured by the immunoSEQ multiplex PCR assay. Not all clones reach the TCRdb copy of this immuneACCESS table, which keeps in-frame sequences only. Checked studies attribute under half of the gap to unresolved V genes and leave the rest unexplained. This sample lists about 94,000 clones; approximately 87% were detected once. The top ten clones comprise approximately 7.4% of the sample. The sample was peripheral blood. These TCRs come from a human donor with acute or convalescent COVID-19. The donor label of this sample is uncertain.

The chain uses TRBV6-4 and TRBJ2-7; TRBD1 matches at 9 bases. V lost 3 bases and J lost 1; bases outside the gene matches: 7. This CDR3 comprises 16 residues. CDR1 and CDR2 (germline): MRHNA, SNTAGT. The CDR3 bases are TGTGCCAGCAGTGAGGTTGGTGGGACAGGGTCCTACGAGCAGTACTTC. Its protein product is CASSEVGGTGSYEQYF.

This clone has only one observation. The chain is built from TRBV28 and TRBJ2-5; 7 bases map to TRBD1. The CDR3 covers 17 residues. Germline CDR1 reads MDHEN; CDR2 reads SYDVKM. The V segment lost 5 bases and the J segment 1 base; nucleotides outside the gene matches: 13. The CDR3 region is CASSTHIPGQVQETQYF. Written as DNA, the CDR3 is TGTGCCAGCAGTACCCACATACCAGGACAGGTCCAAGAGACCCAGTACTTC.

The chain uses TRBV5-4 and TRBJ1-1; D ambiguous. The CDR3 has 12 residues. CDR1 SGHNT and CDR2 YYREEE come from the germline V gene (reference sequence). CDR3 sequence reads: CAMGRTNTEAFF. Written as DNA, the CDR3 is TGTGCTATGGGGAGAACAAACACTGAAGCTTTCTTT. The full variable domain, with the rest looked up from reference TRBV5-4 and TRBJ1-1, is ETGVTQSPTHLIKTRGQQVTLRCSSQSGHNTVSWYQQALGQGPQFIFQYYREEENGRGNFPPRFSGLQFPNYSSELNVNALELDDSALYLCAMGRTNTEAFFGQGTRLTVV.

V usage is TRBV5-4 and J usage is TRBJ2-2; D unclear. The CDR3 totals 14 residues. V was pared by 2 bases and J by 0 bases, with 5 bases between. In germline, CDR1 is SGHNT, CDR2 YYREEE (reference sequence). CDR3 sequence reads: CASSFVANTGELFF. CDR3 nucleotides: TGTGCCAGCAGCTTCGTCGCGAACACCGGGGAGCTGTTTTTT.

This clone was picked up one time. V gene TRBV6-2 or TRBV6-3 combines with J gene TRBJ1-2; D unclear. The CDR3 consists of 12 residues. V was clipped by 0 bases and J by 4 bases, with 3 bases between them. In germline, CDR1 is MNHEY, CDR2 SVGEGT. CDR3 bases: TGTGCCAGCAGTTACTCCTCCTATGGCTACACCTTC. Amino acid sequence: CASSYSSYGYTF.

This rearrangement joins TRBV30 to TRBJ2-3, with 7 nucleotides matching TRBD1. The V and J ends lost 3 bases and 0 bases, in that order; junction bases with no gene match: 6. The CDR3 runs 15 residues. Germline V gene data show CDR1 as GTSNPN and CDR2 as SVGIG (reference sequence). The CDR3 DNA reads TGTGCCTGGAGACCACAGGGGTCAAGCACAGATACGCAGTATTTT. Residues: CAWRPQGSSTDTQYF.

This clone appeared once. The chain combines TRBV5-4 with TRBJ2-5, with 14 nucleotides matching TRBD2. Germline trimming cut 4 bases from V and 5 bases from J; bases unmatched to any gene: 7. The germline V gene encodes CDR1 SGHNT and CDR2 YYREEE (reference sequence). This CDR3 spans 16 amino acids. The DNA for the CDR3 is TGTGCCAGCAGCGGGGGACTAGCGGGGGCGAGGGAGACCCAGTACTTC. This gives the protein CASSGGLAGARETQYF.

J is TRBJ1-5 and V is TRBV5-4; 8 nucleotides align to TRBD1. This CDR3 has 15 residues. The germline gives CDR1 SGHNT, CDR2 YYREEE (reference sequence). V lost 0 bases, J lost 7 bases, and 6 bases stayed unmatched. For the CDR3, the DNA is TGTGCCAGCAGCTTGGCCCCGGGACAGGAGCAGCCCCAGCATTTT. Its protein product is CASSLAPGQEQPQHF.

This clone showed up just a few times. The CDR3 here is CASSEGQGLVEKLFF. The CDR3, as DNA: TGCGCCAGCAGCGAGGGACAGGGGCTCGTTGAAAAACTGTTTTTT. V usage is TRBV5-1 and J usage is TRBJ1-4, with TRBD1 matching 10 bases. This CDR3 has 15 amino acids. The germline V gene encodes CDR1 SGHRS and CDR2 YFSETQ. The trim removed 4 bases at V and 7 bases at J, leaving 7 bases unmatched.

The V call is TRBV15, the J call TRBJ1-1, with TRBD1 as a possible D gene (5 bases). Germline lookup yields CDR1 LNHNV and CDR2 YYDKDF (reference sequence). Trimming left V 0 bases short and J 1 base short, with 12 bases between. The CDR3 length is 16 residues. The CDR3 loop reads CATSRDRRQPNTEAFF. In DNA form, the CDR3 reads TGTGCCACCAGCAGAGATCGGAGACAGCCGAACACTGAAGCTTTCTTT.

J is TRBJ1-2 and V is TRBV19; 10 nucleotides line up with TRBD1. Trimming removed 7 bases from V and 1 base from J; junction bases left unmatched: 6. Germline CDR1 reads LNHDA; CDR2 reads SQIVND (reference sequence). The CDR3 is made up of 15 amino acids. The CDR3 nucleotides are TGTGCCAGTACCTCGACAGGGGGCCATAACTATGGCTACACCTTC. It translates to CASTSTGGHNYGYTF.

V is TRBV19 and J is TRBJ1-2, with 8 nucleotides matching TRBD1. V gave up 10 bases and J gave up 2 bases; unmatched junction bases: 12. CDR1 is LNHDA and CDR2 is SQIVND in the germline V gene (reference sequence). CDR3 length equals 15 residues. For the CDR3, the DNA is TGTGCCATCCAGGGAGAACGACAGGGGAACTATGGCTACACCTTC. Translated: CAIQGERQGNYGYTF.

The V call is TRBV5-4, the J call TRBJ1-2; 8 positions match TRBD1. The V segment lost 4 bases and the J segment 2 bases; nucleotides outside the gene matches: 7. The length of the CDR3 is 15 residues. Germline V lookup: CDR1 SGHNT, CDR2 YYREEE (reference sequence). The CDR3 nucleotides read TGTGCCAGCAGCCCATACAGGACAGGGAACTATGGCTACACCTTC. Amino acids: CASSPYRTGNYGYTF.

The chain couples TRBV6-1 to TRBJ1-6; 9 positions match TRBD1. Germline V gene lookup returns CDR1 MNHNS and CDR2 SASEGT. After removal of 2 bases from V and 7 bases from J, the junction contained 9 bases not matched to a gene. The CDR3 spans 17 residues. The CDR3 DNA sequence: TGTGCCAGCAGTGAAACCTTACCGGGACAGGGCAATTCACCCCTCCACTTT. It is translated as CASSETLPGQGNSPLHF.

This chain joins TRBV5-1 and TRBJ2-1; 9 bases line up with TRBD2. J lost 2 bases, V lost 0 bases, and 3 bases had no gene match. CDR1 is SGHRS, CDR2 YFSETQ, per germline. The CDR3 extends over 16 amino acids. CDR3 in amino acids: CASSLAPSGAYNEQFF. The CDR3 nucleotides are TGCGCCAGCAGCTTGGCTCCTAGCGGGGCCTACAATGAGCAGTTCTTC.

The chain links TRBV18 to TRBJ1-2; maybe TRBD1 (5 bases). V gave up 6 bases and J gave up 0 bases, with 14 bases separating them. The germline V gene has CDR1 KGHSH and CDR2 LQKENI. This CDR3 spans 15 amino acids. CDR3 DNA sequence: TGTGCCAGCTCGGAAAGCAGGGAGGCTAACTATGGCTACACCTTC. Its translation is CASSESREANYGYTF.

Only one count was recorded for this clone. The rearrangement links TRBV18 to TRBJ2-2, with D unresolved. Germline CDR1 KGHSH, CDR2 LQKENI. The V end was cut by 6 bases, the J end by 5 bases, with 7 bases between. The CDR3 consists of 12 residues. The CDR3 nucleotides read TGTGCCAGCTCTTCAGATACCGGGGAGCTGTTTTTT. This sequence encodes CASSSDTGELFF.

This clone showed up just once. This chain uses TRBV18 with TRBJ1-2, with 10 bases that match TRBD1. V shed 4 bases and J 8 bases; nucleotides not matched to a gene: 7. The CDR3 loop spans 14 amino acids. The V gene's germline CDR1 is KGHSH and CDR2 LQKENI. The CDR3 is CASSQTGTGDGYTF. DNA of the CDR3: TGTGCCAGCTCACAAACCGGGACAGGGGACGGCTACACCTTC. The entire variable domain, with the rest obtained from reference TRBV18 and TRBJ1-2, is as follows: NAGVMQNPRHLVRRRGQEARLRCSPMKGHSHVYWYRQLPEEGLKFMVYLQKENIIDESGMPKERFSAEFPKEGPSILRIQQVVRGDSAAYFCASSQTGTGDGYTFGSGTRLTVV.

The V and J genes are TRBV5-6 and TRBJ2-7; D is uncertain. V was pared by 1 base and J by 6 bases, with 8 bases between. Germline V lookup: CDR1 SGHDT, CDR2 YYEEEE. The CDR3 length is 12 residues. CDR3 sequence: CASSLRLLEQYF. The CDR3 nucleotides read TGTGCCAGCAGCTTGAGACTGCTCGAGCAGTACTTC.